The 22 T cell receptor beta chains in this list originate from one sample, sequenced in a study of blood T cell repertoires in COVID-19. Assay: immunoSEQ multiplex PCR; the TCRdb copy retains only in-frame clones and omits some. The sample includes over 30,000 clones, 70% to 80% of them seen just once. The sequenced material came from peripheral blood. The receptors shown here come from a human donor in a cohort sampled during active COVID-19.

This chain links TRBV24-1 with TRBJ2-2; a possible D gene is TRBD1 (5 bases). V was trimmed by 4 bases and J by 6 bases, leaving 11 bases between them. The germline V gene encodes CDR1 KGHDR and CDR2 SFDVKD. CDR3 length: 14 residues. CDR3 loop: CATSDPVGPGELFF. The CDR3 DNA follows: TGTGCCACCAGTGACCCAGTGGGGCCCGGGGAGCTGTTTTTT.

The chain combines TRBV14 with TRBJ1-2, with 8 bases matching TRBD1. V shed 5 bases and J 6 bases; nucleotides not matched to a gene: 11. This CDR3 region has 15 residues. Germline lookup yields CDR1 SGHDN and CDR2 FVKESK. The CDR3 loop is CASSANRGALHGYTF. The CDR3 nucleotides read TGTGCCAGCAGCGCTAACAGGGGGGCTTTACATGGCTACACCTTC. Combining the CDR3 with reference TRBV14 and TRBJ1-2 gives the whole variable domain EAGVTQFPSHSVIEKGQTVTLRCDPISGHDNLYWYRRVMGKEIKFLLHFVKESKQDESGMPNNRFLAERTGGTYSTLKVQPAELEDSGVYFCASSANRGALHGYTFGSGTRLTVV.

This clone was observed a handful of times. The J gene is TRBJ1-4, the V gene TRBV7-9; 8 nucleotides line up with TRBD1. The CDR3 is 15 residues long. Per the germline V gene, CDR1 is SEHNR and CDR2 is FQNEAQ (reference sequence). The V segment lost 3 bases and the J segment 5 bases; nucleotides outside the gene matches: 5. The DNA of the CDR3 is TGTGCCAGCAGCTTCCCGACAGGGGAAAATGAAAAACTGTTTTTT. This encodes CASSFPTGENEKLFF.

The chain links TRBV18 to TRBJ1-1; 8 bases are a match to TRBD1. The germline gives CDR1 KGHSH, CDR2 LQKENI. The CDR3 runs to 14 residues. The trim removed 4 bases at V and 5 bases at J, leaving 6 bases unmatched. The CDR3 reads CASSLLQGGTEAFF. The CDR3 DNA reads TGTGCCAGCTCACTACTACAGGGGGGGACTGAAGCTTTCTTT.

The chain is built from TRBV19 and TRBJ1-2; 8 bases fit TRBD1. The V gene end was trimmed by 0 bases and the J gene end by 7 bases; junction bases not matched to a gene: 4. The length of the CDR3 is 14 residues. Germline-derived CDR1 and CDR2 are LNHDA and SQIVND (reference sequence). The CDR3 region is CASSIDLGQGGYTF. CDR3 sequence (DNA): TGTGCCAGTAGTATAGATCTTGGACAGGGTGGCTACACCTTC. The full variable domain, its missing parts supplied by reference TRBV19 and TRBJ1-2, is DGGITQSPKYLFRKEGQNVTLSCEQNLNHDAMYWYRQDPGQGLRLIYYSQIVNDFQKGDIAEGYSVSREKKESFPLTVTSAQKNPTAFYLCASSIDLGQGGYTFGSGTRLTVV.

This chain joins TRBV5-5 and TRBJ2-1; no firm D call. The CDR3 sequence is 13 residues long. Germline loops: CDR1 SGHKS, CDR2 YYEKEE (reference sequence). V was trimmed by 2 bases and J by 5 bases, leaving 8 bases between them. The CDR3 DNA reads TGTGCCAGCAGCTTCATGCAGAACAATGAGCAGTTCTTC. As protein: CASSFMQNNEQFF.

This clone came up a few times. V and J are TRBV5-1 and TRBJ2-3, with 8 nucleotides matching TRBD2. Germline V gene sequence: CDR1 SGHRS, CDR2 YFSETQ. The length of the CDR3 is 15 residues. The V segment lost 7 bases and the J segment 5 bases; nucleotides outside the gene matches: 12. The CDR3 DNA reads as TGCGCCAGCCAACGAGGGGCGGGAGGTCGAGATACGCAGTATTTT. Translating it yields CASQRGAGGRDTQYF.

This clone was counted once. The genes are TRBV7-7 and TRBJ2-2, with 12 bases matching TRBD1. CDR1 SSHAT and CDR2 FNYEAQ come from the germline V gene (reference sequence). V shed 3 bases, J shed 5 bases, and the junction held 7 bases outside the gene matches. This CDR3 comprises 17 residues. The CDR3 nucleotides read TGTGCCAGCAGCTTGTCGGGGGACAGGGGGCAAACCGGGGAGCTGTTTTTT. It translates to CASSLSGDRGQTGELFF.

The chain has TRBV12-5 and TRBJ1-2, with 10 nucleotides matching TRBD1. Trimming at V came to 4 bases and at J to 7 bases, leaving 9 bases not matched to a gene. CDR1 and CDR2 (germline): LGHNT, FRNRAP. The CDR3 sequence is 15 residues long. The CDR3 DNA follows: TGTGCTAGTGGTTCCCCTGGACAGGGGGTGGCTGGCTACACCTTC. Its translation: CASGSPGQGVAGYTF.

The chain combines TRBV5-4 with TRBJ1-4; D gene unclear. The CDR3 loop spans 15 amino acids. The V end was cut by 4 bases, the J end by 7 bases, with 17 bases between. In germline, CDR1 is SGHNT, CDR2 YYREEE (reference sequence). CDR3 loop: CASSPNGRETEKLFF. In nucleotides, the CDR3 is TGTGCCAGCAGCCCCAATGGTCGGGAAACTGAAAAACTGTTTTTT.

This clone came up once. The gene calls are TRBV6-6 and TRBJ2-4, with 10 bases that match TRBD1. The J segment lost 4 bases and the V segment lost 5 bases, leaving 5 bases of the junction unmatched. Germline V gene sequence: CDR1 MNHNY, CDR2 SVGAGI (reference sequence). The CDR3 covers 15 residues. CDR3 residues: CASSNRDRGKNIQYF. The CDR3 DNA is TGTGCCAGCAGTAACCGGGACAGGGGTAAAAACATTCAGTACTTC.

V usage is TRBV19 and J usage is TRBJ1-1; a weak D match, TRBD1 (6 bases). Looked up from germline, CDR1 is LNHDA and CDR2 is SQIVND (reference sequence). Trimming cost V 3 bases and J 4 bases, with 12 bases left between them. This CDR3 has 14 amino acids. CDR3 amino acids: CASSITGTGTEAFF. CDR3 nucleotides: TGTGCCAGTAGTATCACAGGGACGGGCACTGAAGCTTTCTTT. Complete variable domain (other parts from reference TRBV19 and TRBJ1-1): DGGITQSPKYLFRKEGQNVTLSCEQNLNHDAMYWYRQDPGQGLRLIYYSQIVNDFQKGDIAEGYSVSREKKESFPLTVTSAQKNPTAFYLCASSITGTGTEAFFGQGTRLTVV.

The chain is built from TRBV5-4 and TRBJ2-1; 10 positions agree with TRBD2. This CDR3 has 17 amino acids. J lost 9 bases, V lost 4 bases, and 16 bases had no gene match. Germline V gives CDR1 SGHNT, CDR2 YYREEE (reference sequence). The CDR3 sequence is CASSTGSSGGTRGEQFF. CDR3 DNA: TGTGCCAGCAGCACCGGGAGTAGCGGGGGGACTCGTGGTGAGCAGTTCTTC.

This clone has a handful of counts. The chain has TRBV21-1 and TRBJ1-6. TRBV21-1 is designated a pseudogene. The CDR3 length is 18 residues. The CDR3 protein is CASSKTVHILLGNSPLHF. CDR3 DNA: TGTGCCAGCAGCAAAACCGTTCATATACTCCTAGGTAATTCACCCCTCCACTTT.

The rearrangement uses TRBV9 and TRBJ2-7; tentatively, D is TRBD1 (5 bases). The V gene lost 7 bases and the J gene lost 0 bases, with 17 bases spanning the gap. The CDR3 has 15 residues. Germline CDR1 and CDR2: SGDLS and YYNGEE. The CDR3 region is CASAPYSTASYEQYF. CDR3 coding DNA: TGTGCCAGCGCCCCCTATTCGACAGCCTCCTACGAGCAGTACTTC.

This rearrangement joins TRBV11-2 to TRBJ2-7; 8 bases line up with TRBD2. Losses at the gene ends were 2 bases for V and 0 bases for J; bases not matched to a gene: 15. This CDR3 spans 19 amino acids. Germline CDR1 and CDR2: SGHAT and FQNNGV. CDR3 amino acids: CASSLRSRAASGLSYEQYF. DNA for the CDR3: TGTGCCAGCAGCTTACGCTCCCGGGCGGCTAGCGGGCTCTCCTACGAGCAGTACTTC.

The chain is built from TRBV7-8 and TRBJ1-2; D unresolved. Germline V gene lookup returns CDR1 SGHVS and CDR2 FQNEAQ. There are 13 residues in the CDR3. The V and J ends lost 2 bases and 3 bases respectively, with 7 bases between them. The CDR3 DNA reads as TGTGCCAGCAGCTTATTAACAGACTATGGCTACACCTTC. As protein: CASSLLTDYGYTF.

The chain uses TRBV6-4 and TRBJ2-3, with TRBD1 identical over 8 bases. The J segment lost 2 bases and the V segment lost 4 bases, leaving 5 bases of the junction unmatched. The CDR3 runs to 15 residues. From germline, CDR1 is MRHNA and CDR2 SNTAGT. In DNA, the CDR3 is TGTGCCAGCAGTGCCCAGGGGGCCCCCACAGATACGCAGTATTTT. Its protein is CASSAQGAPTDTQYF.

The V gene is TRBV7-3, the J gene TRBJ1-6; TRBD1 aligns across 8 bases. Germline-derived CDR1 and CDR2 are SGHTA and FQGTGA. The CDR3 is made up of 15 amino acids. The V and J ends lost 0 bases and 7 bases, in that order; junction bases with no gene match: 2. CDR3 in DNA: TGTGCCAGCAGCTTAACGACAGGGGCGAATTCACCCCTCCACTTT. This translates into CASSLTTGANSPLHF.

The chain has TRBV4-3 and TRBJ2-7, with 12 bases matching TRBD2. The germline V gene has CDR1 LGHNA and CDR2 YSLEER. The CDR3 totals 15 residues. V lost 3 bases, J lost 5 bases, and 5 bases stayed unmatched. The CDR3 nucleotides are TGCGCCAGCAGCCACGGACTAGCGGGATCCGACGAGCAGTACTTC. It translates to CASSHGLAGSDEQYF.

The rearrangement links TRBV25-1 to TRBJ2-3, with TRBD2 matching 7 bases. V was clipped by 3 bases and J by 1 base; unmatched bases: 4. Germline V gene sequence: CDR1 MGHDK, CDR2 SYGVNS. The CDR3 has 15 residues. CDR3 nucleotide sequence: TGTGCCAGCAGTGAGACTAGCATTGGCACAGATACGCAGTATTTT. It specifies CASSETSIGTDTQYF.

Of note for this clone: Sequence at one end of the junction differs from germline and may be a read error. The chain couples TRBV28 to TRBJ2-1; D not certain. CDR1 MDHEN and CDR2 SYDVKM come from the germline V gene. CDR3 length equals 12 residues. The CDR3 spells CASSLWDEKRIF. The CDR3 nucleotides read TGTGCCAGCAGTTTATGGGATGAGAAGCGTATCTTC.